This TCR beta chain was recovered during a study of blood T cell repertoires in COVID-19 (dated by TCRdb to 2019 to 2021). Notes on the research overall: Samples covering the acute and convalescent phases of COVID-19 were provided by collaborators in the United States, Italy and Spain. The material from the prospective study consisted of cDNA or gDNA derived from T cells, B-cell-depleted T cells, or PBMCs. The dataset comprised deeply sampled blood TCRbeta repertoires from subjects exposed to, actively infected with, or recovered from COVID-19. The repertoires were released in a freely available public database meant as a resource for research on the immune response to SARS-CoV-2. The samples were drawn from two sources: the first 160 participants of the ongoing ImmuneRACE study, and 1,200 or so subjects contributed by 6 global collaborators. Sample metadata almost always included a de-identified subject ID, COVID-19 status, age in years and sex. Where available, HLA class I and class II types were obtained from metadata supplied by the sample provider rather than from assay-based typing. Points the paper makes about the study in general: Clinical and demographic metadata were provided uncurated, with the amount varying by source and participant.

A note on this clone: The target of this receptor is not known. One base away there is no much larger clone; base qualities are not given.

TCRbeta CDR3 regions were amplified from genomic DNA using the immunoSEQ Assay, a bias-controlled multiplex PCR. The authors' analysis ran thus. The number of nucleated cells in each sample was estimated by amplification of reference gene primers within the assay. To quantify the absolute abundance of each unique TCRbeta CDR3 rearrangement, sequence reads were collapsed and filtered. Productive Simpson clonality was computed per sample as the square root of Simpson's diversity index over productive rearrangements. TCRdb carries this immuneACCESS record with in-frame sequences only. Its versions omit some clonotypes, under half of them owing to an unresolved V gene in the studies checked, with the rest unexplained. That table gives V, J and clone size, and the DNA gave D and trimming. Across this sample there are tens of thousands of clones, with about nine tenths seen only once. Around 6.5% of the sample goes to the ten largest clones.

The junction shows trimming of 4 bases on V and 3 bases on J, and the gene matches do not reach 7 bases of it. Counted from cysteine to phenylalanine, this CDR3 has 16 amino acids. The kept DNA is CDR3 alone, 48 bases in frame from the first base. As encoded in the germline V gene (reference sequence), CDR1 is LNHDA while CDR2 is SQIVND. Each collaborating institution followed its own protocols to collect whole blood in K2EDTA tubes. For TCRbeta analysis, collaborator samples were shipped as frozen whole blood, as isolated PBMCs, or as DNA extracted from either sample type. This clonotype originated in a man aged 45-65 years with active COVID-19. The source material was peripheral blood. Here the chain combines TRBV19 and TRBJ1-5, with 9 central nucleotides matching TRBD1. The CDR3: CASSNNRGPFNQPQHF. The bases are TGTGCCAGTAGTAATAACAGGGGGCCGTTCAATCAGCCCCAGCATTTT.